This T cell receptor beta chain was documented in a study of T-cell memory formation after mild COVID-19. Study at large: Each donor largely had its own TCR clusters. Study results and caveats: Balance between CD4 and CD8 was seen in clones contracting day 15 to 85, and a CD4+ lean was seen in later expanders.

Trimming at V came to 6 bases and at J to 0 bases, leaving 2 bases not matched to a gene. CDR3 length equals 14 residues. TCRdb analysed the 5' RACE reads with MiXCR anew, one entry per CDR3 protein. The table includes more than 150,000 distinct CDR3 sequences, about a fifth detected once. Points on this clonotype: Antigen specificity is unknown.

The material sequenced was PBMCs or a T cell subset sorted from them (not recorded which). This clonotype was sampled from a man between 18 and 29 years old who had mild COVID-19 (a few samples of this study predate the infection). Cell type and time point are not known. The V gene is TRBV12-3 or TRBV12-4, the J gene TRBJ1-5; TRBD1 matches at 7 bases. CDR3 bases: TGTGCCAGCAGGGGACAGATTAGCAATCAGCCCCAGCATTTT. Amino acids: CASRGQISNQPQHF.